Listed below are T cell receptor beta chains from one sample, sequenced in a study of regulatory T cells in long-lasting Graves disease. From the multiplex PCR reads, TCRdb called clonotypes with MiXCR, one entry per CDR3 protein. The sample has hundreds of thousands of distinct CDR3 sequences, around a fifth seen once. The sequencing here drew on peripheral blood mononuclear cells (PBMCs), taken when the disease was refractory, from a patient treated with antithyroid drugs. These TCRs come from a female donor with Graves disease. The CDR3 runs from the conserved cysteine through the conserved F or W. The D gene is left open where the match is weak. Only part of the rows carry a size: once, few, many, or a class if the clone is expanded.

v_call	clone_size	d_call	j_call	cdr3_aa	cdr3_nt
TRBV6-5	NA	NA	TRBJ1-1	CASSYSPKLNTEAFF	TGTGCCAGCAGTTACTCCCCAAAATTGAACACTGAAGCTTTCTTT
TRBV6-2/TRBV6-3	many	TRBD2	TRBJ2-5	CASSEGLAVETQYF	TGTGCCAGCAGTGAAGGACTAGCAGTGGAGACCCAGTACTTC
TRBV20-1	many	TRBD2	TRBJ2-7	CSARKLAGTGEQYF	TGCAGTGCTAGGAAACTAGCGGGAACGGGTGAGCAGTACTTC
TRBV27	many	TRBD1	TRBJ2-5	CASSLGTGTETQYF	TGTGCCAGCAGTTTAGGGACAGGGACAGAGACCCAGTACTTC
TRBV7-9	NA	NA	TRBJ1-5	CASSLGQGINQPQHF	TGTGCCAGCAGCCTGGGTCAGGGTATTAATCAGCCCCAGCATTTT
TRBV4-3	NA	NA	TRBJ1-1	CASSQGGRGTEAFF	TGCGCCAGCAGCCAAGGGGGGCGCGGCACTGAAGCTTTCTTT
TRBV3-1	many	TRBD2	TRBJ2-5	CASSPGLEQETQYF	TGTGCCAGCAGCCCGGGACTAGAACAAGAGACCCAGTACTTC
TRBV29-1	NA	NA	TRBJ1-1	CSVEWALDTEAFF	TGCAGCGTTGAATGGGCTTTGGACACTGAAGCTTTCTTT
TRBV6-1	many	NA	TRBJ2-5	CASSEAGGQGSETQYF	TGTGCCAGCAGTGAAGCGGGTGGCCAGGGATCAGAGACCCAGTACTTC
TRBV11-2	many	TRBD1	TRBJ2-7	CASSDRTGSEQYF	TGTGCCAGCAGCGACAGGACAGGGAGCGAGCAGTACTTC
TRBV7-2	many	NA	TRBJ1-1	CASSYGHTVNTEAFF	TGTGCCAGCAGCTACGGACACACGGTGAACACTGAAGCTTTCTTT
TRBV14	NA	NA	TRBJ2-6	CASSQGAPGANVLTF	TGTGCCAGCAGCCAAGGAGCGCCCGGGGCCAACGTCCTGACTTTC
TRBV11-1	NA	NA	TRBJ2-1	CASSLVGTTYNEQFF	TGTGCCAGCAGCTTAGTAGGGACCACCTACAATGAGCAGTTCTTC
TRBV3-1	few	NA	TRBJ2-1	CASSIISTNEQFF	TGTGCCAGCAGCATCATTTCTACCAATGAGCAGTTCTTC
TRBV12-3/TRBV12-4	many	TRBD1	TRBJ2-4	CASSLRGQGRNIQYF	TGTGCCAGCAGTTTAAGAGGACAGGGGCGGAACATTCAGTACTTC
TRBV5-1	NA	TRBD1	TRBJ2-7	CASSLEQGFGEQYF	TGCGCCAGCAGCTTGGAACAGGGGTTCGGCGAGCAGTACTTC
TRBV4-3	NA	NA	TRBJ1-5	CASSQEAGWQPQHF	TGCGCCAGCAGCCAAGAGGCAGGGTGGCAGCCCCAGCATTTT
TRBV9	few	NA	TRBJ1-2	CASSVRQLYGYTF	TGTGCCAGCAGCGTCCGACAGCTCTATGGCTACACCTTC
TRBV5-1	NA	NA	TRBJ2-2	CASSWAGELFF	TGCGCCAGCAGCTGGGCCGGGGAGCTGTTTTTT
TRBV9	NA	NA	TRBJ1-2	CASSVGVAGRTF	TGTGCCAGCAGCGTAGGGGTCGCGGGACGCACCTTC
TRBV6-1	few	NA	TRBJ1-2	CASSRTHYQGYTF	TGTGCCAGCAGCAGGACACATTACCAAGGCTACACCTTC
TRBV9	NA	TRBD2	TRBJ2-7	CASSVGLAGEYEQYF	TGTGCCAGCAGCGTAGGACTAGCGGGGGAGTACGAGCAGTACTTC
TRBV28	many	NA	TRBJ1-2	CASSPYTRWTFDYGYTF	TGTGCCAGCAGTCCATATACCCGCTGGACTTTCGATTATGGCTACACCTTC
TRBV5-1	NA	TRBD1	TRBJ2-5	CASSLATTGDETQYF	TGCGCCAGCAGCTTGGCCACGACAGGGGATGAGACCCAGTACTTC
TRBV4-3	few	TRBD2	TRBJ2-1	CASSQTSGAYNEQFF	TGCGCCAGCAGCCAAACTAGCGGGGCCTACAATGAGCAGTTCTTC
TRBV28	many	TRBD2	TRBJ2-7	CASKREESYEQYF	TGTGCCAGCAAGCGGGAAGAGTCGTACGAGCAGTACTTC
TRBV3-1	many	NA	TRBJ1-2	CASSPLQNYGYTF	TGTGCCAGCAGCCCCCTGCAAAACTATGGCTACACCTTC
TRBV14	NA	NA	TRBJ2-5	CASSPPLDRGQETQYF	TGTGCCAGCAGCCCCCCTCTAGACCGAGGCCAAGAGACCCAGTACTTC
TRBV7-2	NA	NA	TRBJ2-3	CASSLQDGRTDTQYF	TGTGCCAGCAGCTTACAGGACGGACGCACAGATACGCAGTATTTT
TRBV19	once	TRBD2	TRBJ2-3	CASSLLAGAITDTQYF	TGTGCCAGTAGTTTACTAGCGGGGGCGATCACAGATACGCAGTATTTT
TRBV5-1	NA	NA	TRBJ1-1	CASSLEQGMNTEAFF	TGCGCCAGCAGCTTGGAACAGGGAATGAACACTGAAGCTTTCTTT
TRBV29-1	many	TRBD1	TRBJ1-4	CSVAEGTADNEKLFF	TGCAGCGTTGCCGAAGGGACAGCTGATAATGAAAAACTGTTTTTT
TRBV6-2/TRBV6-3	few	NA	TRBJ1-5	CATPIQVKEPGGHQPQHF	TGTGCCACCCCGATACAGGTGAAGGAACCTGGGGGCCACCAGCCCCAGCATTTT
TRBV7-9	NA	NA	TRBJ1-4	CASSLGFPKNEKLFF	TGTGCCAGCAGCTTAGGATTCCCAAAAAATGAAAAACTGTTTTTT
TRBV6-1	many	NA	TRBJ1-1	CASLTARGTEAFF	TGTGCCAGCTTGACGGCCCGAGGCACTGAAGCTTTCTTT
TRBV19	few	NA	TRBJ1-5	CASSIRRLYSNQPQHF	TGTGCCAGTAGTATCAGAAGGCTTTATAGCAATCAGCCCCAGCATTTT
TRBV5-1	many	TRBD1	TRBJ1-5	CASRQGAGQPQHF	TGCGCCAGCAGACAGGGGGCAGGTCAGCCCCAGCATTTT
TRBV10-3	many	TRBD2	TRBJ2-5	CAISAAGGGQETQYF	TGTGCCATCAGTGCGGCGGGAGGTGGTCAAGAGACCCAGTACTTC
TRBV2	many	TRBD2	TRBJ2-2	CASSLLLAGAAGELFF	TGTGCCAGCAGCCTTTTACTAGCGGGAGCGGCCGGGGAGCTGTTTTTT
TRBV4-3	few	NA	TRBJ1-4	CASSQDVFSGREKLFF	TGCGCCAGCAGCCAAGATGTATTCAGCGGAAGGGAAAAACTGTTTTTT
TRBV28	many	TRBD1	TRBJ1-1	CASSDPGQGGAFF	TGTGCCAGCAGTGACCCGGGACAGGGCGGAGCTTTCTTT
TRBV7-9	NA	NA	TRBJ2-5	CASSSKGQLTKETQYF	TGTGCCAGCAGCTCGAAAGGACAGCTTACTAAAGAGACCCAGTACTTC